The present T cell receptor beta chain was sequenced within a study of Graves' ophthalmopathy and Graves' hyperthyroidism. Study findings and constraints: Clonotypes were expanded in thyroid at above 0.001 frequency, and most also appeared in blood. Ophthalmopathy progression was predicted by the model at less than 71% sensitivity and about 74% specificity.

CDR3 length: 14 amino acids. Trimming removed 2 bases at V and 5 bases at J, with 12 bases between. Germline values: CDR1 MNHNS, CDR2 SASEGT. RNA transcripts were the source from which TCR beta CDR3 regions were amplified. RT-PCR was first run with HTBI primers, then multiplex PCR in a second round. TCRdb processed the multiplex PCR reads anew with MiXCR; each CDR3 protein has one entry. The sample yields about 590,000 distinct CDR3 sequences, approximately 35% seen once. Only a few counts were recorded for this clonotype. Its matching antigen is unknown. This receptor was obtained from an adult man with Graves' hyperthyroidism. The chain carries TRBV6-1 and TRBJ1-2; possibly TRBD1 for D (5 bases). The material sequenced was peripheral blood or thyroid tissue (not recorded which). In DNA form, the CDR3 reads TGTGCCAGCAGTGAACTAGGGGCTGGGTATGGCTACACCTTC. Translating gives CASSELGAGYGYTF.